The source of this T cell receptor beta chain is a study of CXCR3-negative and CXCR3-positive naive CD8 T cells. Across the whole study: Summed over all libraries, TRB reads came to around 130 million, with about 1.5 +/- 0.3 million per library. Whole-study findings and limits: Memory cells showed distinct TRBV-TRBJ patterns, while the two naive subsets matched.

As for this clonotype: What it recognizes is unknown.

Each TRB cDNA library was prepared by 5' RACE (with UMI labels). Following a re-call of the 5' RACE reads, TCRdb has one entry per CDR3 protein and lacks DNA. The sample table sets out 55,000 to 70,000 distinct CDR3 sequences. The sequencing input was memory CD8+ T cells from blood. The sequence derives from a human donor in good health. Some clones in this sample may be carry-over from other donors' samples.

CDR3 in amino acids: CASSHHVGEQYF. J is TRBJ2-7 and V is TRBV4-1. Germline assignment: CDR1 MGHRA and CDR2 YSYEKL. The CDR3 has 12 residues.